This section outlines one TCR beta chain sequence together with its context. Its antigen is unidentified. The TCRbeta library was prepared with unique molecular identifiers. TCRdb itself ran the PCR reads through MiXCR, one entry per CDR3 protein. The sample carries 200,000 to 250,000 distinct CDR3 sequences, around 9.2% recorded once. This CDR3 spans 15 amino acids. Trimming pared 3 bases from V and 4 bases from J, leaving 13 bases between. The V gene's germline CDR1 is LGHDT and CDR2 YNNKEL (reference sequence). This sample is part of a study of T-cell reconstitution after alpha-beta-depleted transplantation in children. General study points: Surviving recipient T cells and thymic progenitors underlay high day-60 TCRbeta diversity in some patients. At around two months after transplant, the alpha-beta T cells were reportedly derived from several hundred expanded clones that came from non-depleted graft cells. At one year after transplant, newly produced T cells mostly accounted for T-cell counts and diversity.

The specimen was PBMCs, mostly from graft donor cells, collected 360 days after TCRalphabeta/CD19-depleted stem cell transplant. The TCR comes from a male patient aged 2-15 years who had a stem cell transplant for acute myeloid leukemia, so the T cells may come from the graft donor. The chain recombines TRBV3-1 with TRBJ2-4; no clear D. The CDR3 region has the DNA TGTGCCAGCAGCCAGGGCGCGATGACTAAAAACATTCAGTACTTC. This translates into CASSQGAMTKNIQYF.